The 4 T cell receptor beta chains in this list originate from one sample, sequenced in a study of CD8 T cells in Susac syndrome. A quantity of about 0.5 to 1 ug RNA underwent reverse transcription using random hexamers. TCRdb reanalysed the immunoSEQ multiplex PCR reads using MiXCR and keeps one entry per CDR3 protein. The table includes about 130,000 distinct CDR3 sequences, around nine tenths detected once. Sequenced: CD8+ T cells from PBMCs. These receptors were collected from a human donor with multiple sclerosis.

This clonotype showed up just a few times. The gene calls are TRBV29-1 and TRBJ2-7; the D gene could be TRBD1 or TRBD2 (5 bases each). CDR3 length: 14 amino acids. In germline, CDR1 is SQVTM, CDR2 ANQGSEA. V lost 2 bases and J 2 bases, leaving 13 bases between the germline ends. The CDR3 is CSVEHRGATYEQYF. CDR3 in DNA: TGCAGCGTTGAACATCGAGGGGCCACCTACGAGCAGTACTTC.

This chain joins TRBV25-1 and TRBJ2-2; 8 positions match TRBD2. In germline, CDR1 is MGHDK, CDR2 SYGVNS. The V gene end was trimmed by 6 bases and the J gene end by 1 base; junction bases not matched to a gene: 4. CDR3 size: 15 residues. CDR3 coding DNA: TGTGCCAGCAGGGTAGCGGGATTGAACACCGGGGAGCTGTTTTTT. This gives the protein CASRVAGLNTGELFF.

The chain employs TRBV27 and TRBJ2-1; 8 positions agree with TRBD2. The trim removed 5 bases at V and 7 bases at J, leaving 13 bases unmatched. The CDR3 contains 16 residues. Looked up from germline, CDR1 is MNHEY and CDR2 is SMNVEV (reference sequence). CDR3 bases: TGTGCCAGCAGTGCCCTCCTCGCGGGAGGCGCGAATGAGCAGTTCTTC. Protein: CASSALLAGGANEQFF.

This clonotype came up a few times. The rearrangement links TRBV29-1 to TRBJ2-5; no firm D call. V was pared by 6 bases and J by 7 bases, with 15 bases between. The CDR3 extends over 12 amino acids. The germline CDR1 and CDR2 sequences are SQVTM and ANQGSEA. The CDR3 spells CSVAVPSGTQYF. The CDR3 DNA reads as TGCAGCGTCGCGGTCCCTTCAGGGACCCAGTACTTC.